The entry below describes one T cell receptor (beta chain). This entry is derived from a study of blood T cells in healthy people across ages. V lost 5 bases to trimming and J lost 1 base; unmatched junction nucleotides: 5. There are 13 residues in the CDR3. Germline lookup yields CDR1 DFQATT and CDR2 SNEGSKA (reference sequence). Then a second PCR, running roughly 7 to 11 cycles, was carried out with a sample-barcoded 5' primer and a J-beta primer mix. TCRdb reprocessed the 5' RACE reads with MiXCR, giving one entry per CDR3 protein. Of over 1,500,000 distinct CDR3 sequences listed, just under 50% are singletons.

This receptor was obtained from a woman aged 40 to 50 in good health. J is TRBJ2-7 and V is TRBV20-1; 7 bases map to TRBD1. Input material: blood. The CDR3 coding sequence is TGCAGTGCTGGACGACAGGGTTCCTACGAGCAGTACTTC. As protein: CSAGRQGSYEQYF.